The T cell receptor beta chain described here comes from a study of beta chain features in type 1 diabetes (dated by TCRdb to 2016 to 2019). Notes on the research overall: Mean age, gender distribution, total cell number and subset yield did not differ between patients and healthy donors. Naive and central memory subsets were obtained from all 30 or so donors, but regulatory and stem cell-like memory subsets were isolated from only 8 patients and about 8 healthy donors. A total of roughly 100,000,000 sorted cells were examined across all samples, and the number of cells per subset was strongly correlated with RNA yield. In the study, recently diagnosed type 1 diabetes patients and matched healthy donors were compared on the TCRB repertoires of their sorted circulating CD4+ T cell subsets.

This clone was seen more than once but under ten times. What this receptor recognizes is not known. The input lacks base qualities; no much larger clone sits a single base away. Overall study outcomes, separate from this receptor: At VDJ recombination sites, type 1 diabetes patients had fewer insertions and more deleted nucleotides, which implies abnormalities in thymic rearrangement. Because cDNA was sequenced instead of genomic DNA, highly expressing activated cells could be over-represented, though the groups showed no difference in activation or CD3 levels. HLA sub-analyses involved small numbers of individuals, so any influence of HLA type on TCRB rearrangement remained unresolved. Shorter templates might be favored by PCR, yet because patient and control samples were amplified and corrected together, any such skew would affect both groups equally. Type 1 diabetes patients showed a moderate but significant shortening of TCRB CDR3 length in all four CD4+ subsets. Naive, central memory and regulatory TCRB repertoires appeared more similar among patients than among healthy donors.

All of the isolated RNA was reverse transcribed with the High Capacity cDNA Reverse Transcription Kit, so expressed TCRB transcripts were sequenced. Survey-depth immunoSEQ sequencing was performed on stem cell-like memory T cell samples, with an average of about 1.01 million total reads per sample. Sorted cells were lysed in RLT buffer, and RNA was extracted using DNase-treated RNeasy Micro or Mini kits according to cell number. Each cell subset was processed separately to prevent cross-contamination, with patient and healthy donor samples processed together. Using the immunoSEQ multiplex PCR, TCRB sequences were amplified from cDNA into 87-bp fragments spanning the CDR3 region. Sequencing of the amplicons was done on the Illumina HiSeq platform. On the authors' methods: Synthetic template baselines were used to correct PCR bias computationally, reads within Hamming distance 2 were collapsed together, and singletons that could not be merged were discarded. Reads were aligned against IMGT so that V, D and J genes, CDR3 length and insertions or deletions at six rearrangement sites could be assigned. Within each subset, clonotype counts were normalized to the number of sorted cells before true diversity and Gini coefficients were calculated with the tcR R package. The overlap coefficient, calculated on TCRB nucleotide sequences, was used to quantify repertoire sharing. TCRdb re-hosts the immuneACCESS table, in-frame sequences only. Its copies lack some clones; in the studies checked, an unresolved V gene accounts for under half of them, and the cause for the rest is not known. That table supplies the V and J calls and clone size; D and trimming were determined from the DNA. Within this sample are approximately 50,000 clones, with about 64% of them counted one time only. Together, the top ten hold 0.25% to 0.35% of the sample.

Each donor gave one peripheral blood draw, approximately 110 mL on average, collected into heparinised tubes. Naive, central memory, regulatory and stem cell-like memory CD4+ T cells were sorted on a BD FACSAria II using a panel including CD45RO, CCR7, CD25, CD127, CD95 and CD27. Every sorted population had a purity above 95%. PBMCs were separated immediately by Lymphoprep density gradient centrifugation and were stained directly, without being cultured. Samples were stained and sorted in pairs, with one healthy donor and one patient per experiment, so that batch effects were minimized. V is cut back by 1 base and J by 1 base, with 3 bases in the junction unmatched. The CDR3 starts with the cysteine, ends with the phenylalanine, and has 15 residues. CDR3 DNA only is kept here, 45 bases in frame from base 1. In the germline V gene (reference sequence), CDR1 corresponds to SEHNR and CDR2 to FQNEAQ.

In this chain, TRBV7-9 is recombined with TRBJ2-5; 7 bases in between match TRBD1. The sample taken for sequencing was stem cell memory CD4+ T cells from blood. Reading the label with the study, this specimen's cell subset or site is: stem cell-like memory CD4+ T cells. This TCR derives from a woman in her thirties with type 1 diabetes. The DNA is TGTGCCAGCAGCTTAGAAGCAGGGGGCCAAGAGACCCAGTACTTC. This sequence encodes CASSLEAGGQETQYF. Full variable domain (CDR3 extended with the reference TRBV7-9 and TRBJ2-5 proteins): DTGVSQNPRHKITKRGQNVTFRCDPISEHNRLYWYRQTLGQGPEFLTYFQNEAQLEKSRLLSDRFSAERPKGSFSTLEIQRTEQGDSAMYLCASSLEAGGQETQYFGPGTRLLVL.